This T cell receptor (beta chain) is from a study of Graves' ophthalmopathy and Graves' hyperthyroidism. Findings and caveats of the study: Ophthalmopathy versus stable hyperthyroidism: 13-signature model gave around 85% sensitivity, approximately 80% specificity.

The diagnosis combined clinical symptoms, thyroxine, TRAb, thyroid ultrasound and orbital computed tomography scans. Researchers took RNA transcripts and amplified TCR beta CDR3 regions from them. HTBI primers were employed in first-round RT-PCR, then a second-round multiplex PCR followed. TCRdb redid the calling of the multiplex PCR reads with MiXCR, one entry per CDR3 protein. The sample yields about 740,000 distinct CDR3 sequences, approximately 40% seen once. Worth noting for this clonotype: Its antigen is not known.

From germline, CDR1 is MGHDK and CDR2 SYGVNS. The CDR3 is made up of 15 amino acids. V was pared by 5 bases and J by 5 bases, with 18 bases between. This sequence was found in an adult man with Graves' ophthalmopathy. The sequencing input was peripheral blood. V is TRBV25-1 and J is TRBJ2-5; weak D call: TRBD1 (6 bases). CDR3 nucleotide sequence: TGTGCCAGCAGTTTGCCGGGGACACCGGAGGAGACCCAGTACTTC. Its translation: CASSLPGTPEETQYF.